What follows describes a single T cell receptor (beta chain). Its antigen is not identified. The data are from a study of long-term antiretroviral therapy in people with HIV. Study conclusions and caveats: There were no data on ART adherence, viral resistance or therapy changes, a gap that limits inferences about post-ART repertoire changes. Specimens of blood were obtained during about 2004 to 2017, possibly under older ART regimens. Diversity increased after ART yet remained lower than in transplant donor controls. Repertoires in HIV (unlike those of controls) had narrower CDR3 length ranges.

The V gene end was trimmed by 2 bases and the J gene end by 4 bases; junction bases not matched to a gene: 13. This CDR3 is built from 17 residues. Germline V gives CDR1 SGHTA, CDR2 FQGNSA. The assay, immunoSEQ v3.0, was run at survey level. The assay was immunoSEQ multiplex PCR, and TCRdb's table has in-frame clones only and misses some. The sample lists 30,000 to 35,000 clones; 94% were seen once. The clonotype was recovered from a woman aged 45-65 years with HIV. The sample here was unsorted PBMCs, taken around 5.4 years after starting antiretroviral therapy. This chain links TRBV7-2 with TRBJ2-5; 7 bases are a match to TRBD1. CDR3 nucleotides: TGTGCCAGCAGCTTAAAGGGACAGCCAGAGCGTTCAGAGACCCAGTACTTC. It specifies CASSLKGQPERSETQYF.